The entry that follows covers one TCR beta chain sequence. Its antigen is still unknown. This sample is part of a study of T cell responses to AZD1222 COVID-19 vaccine. Study results and caveats: The repertoires were collected only after the peak T cell response. In a largely white British group with more females than males, clonal diversity was possibly underestimated.

The germline V gene has CDR1 MNHEY and CDR2 SMNVEV (reference sequence). The CDR3 runs to 13 residues. V lost 4 bases and J lost 4, with 10 bases in between. The table came from immunoSEQ multiplex PCR; TCRdb's copy has only in-frame clones and leaves some out. The table includes roughly 150,000 clones, around nine tenths detected once. The rearrangement links TRBV27 to TRBJ1-2; D is ambiguous. The clonotype originates from an adult who received the AZD1222 COVID-19 vaccine. The sample in question was peripheral blood, obtained 28 days after the second AZD1222 dose. Here the CDR3 DNA reads TGTGCCAGCAGTTATCTCGGTGCCTATGGCTACACCTTC. Translation gives CASSYLGAYGYTF.